The entry that follows covers one T cell receptor (beta chain) sequence. This sample is drawn from a study of Ad26.COV2.S vaccination and SARS-CoV-2 variants. Using immunoSEQ multiplex PCR, the repertoire was profiled, and TCRdb retains in-frame clones only, with some absent. The sample holds about half a million clones; 89% are singletons and the top ten take under 2%. This CDR3 comprises 13 residues. Germline V gene data show CDR1 as KGHSH and CDR2 as LQKENI. With V trimmed by 3 bases and J by 8 bases, 1 base remained unmatched. The treatment is: about 20 received Ad26.COV2.S at low or high dose, single or two shots; roughly five received placebo; per-sample allocation not given. It was on day 63 after the first vaccine or placebo injection that samples were taken. It was an adult aged 18-55 years in Boston who was the donor. Ad26.COV2.S expressed prefusion-stabilized spike from the original Wuhan strain.

This material consisted of peripheral blood, taken in a trial of Ad26.COV2.S vaccine versus placebo. The genes are TRBV18 and TRBJ1-6, with 7 bases fitting TRBD1. This clonotype originated in a person between 18 and 60 years old who received the Ad26.COV2.S COVID-19 vaccine or a placebo. The CDR3 reads CASSPDRDSPLHF. CDR3 nucleotides: TGTGCCAGCTCACCTGACAGGGATTCACCCCTCCACTTT.